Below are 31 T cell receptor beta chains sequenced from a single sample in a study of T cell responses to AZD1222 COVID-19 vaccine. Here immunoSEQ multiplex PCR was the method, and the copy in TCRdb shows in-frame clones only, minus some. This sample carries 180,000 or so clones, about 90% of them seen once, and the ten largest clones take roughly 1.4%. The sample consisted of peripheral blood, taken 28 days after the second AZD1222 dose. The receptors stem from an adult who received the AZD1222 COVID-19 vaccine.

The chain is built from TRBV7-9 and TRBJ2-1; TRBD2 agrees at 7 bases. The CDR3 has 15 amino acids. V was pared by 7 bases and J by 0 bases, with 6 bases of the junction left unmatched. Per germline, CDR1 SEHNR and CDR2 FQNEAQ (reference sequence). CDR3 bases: TGTGCCAGCACCGGACTAGTCATCTCCTACAATGAGCAGTTCTTC. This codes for CASTGLVISYNEQFF.

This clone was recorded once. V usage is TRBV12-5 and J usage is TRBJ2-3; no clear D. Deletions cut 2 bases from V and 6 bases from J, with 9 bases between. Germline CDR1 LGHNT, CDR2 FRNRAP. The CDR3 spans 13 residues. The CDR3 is CASGLSPIDTQYF. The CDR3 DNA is TGTGCTAGTGGTTTGTCCCCGATTGATACGCAGTATTTT.

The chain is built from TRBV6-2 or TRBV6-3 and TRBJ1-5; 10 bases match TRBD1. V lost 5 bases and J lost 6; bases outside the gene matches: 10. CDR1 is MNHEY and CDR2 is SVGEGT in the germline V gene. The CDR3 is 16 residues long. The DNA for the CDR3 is TGTGCCAGCAGTCCCCGACAGGGGGCTTTAAGTCAGCCCCAGCATTTT. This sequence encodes CASSPRQGALSQPQHF.

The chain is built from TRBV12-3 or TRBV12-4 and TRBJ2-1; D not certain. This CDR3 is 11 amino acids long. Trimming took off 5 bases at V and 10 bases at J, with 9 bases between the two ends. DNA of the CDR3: TGTGCCAGCAGTGATGGAATGGAGCAGTTCTTC. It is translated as CASSDGMEQFF.

In nucleotides, the CDR3 is TGTGCCAGCAGTGATCTCGAGGGGTACGAGCAGTACTTC. This gives the protein CASSDLEGYEQYF. J is TRBJ2-7 and V is TRBV6-4; D assignment may be TRBD1 or TRBD2 (5 bases each). The CDR3 extends over 13 amino acids. V lost 3 bases to trimming and J lost 4 bases, with 10 bases between them. Germline-derived CDR1 and CDR2 are MRHNA and SNTAGT.

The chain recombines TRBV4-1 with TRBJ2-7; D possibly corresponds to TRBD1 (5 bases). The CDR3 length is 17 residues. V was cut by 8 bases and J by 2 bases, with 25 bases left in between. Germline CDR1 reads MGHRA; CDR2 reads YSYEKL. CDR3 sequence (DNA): TGCGCCAGCTTCCGAAAAGGGGTCACGGGTTCACCCTACGAGCAGTACTTC. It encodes CASFRKGVTGSPYEQYF.

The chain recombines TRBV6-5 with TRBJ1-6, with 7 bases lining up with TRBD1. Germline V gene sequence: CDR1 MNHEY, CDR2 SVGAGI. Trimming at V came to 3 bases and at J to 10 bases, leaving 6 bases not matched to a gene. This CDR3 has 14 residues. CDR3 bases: TGTGCCAGCAGTTATGAGGGGGCAGGGTCACCCCTCCACTTT. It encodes CASSYEGAGSPLHF.

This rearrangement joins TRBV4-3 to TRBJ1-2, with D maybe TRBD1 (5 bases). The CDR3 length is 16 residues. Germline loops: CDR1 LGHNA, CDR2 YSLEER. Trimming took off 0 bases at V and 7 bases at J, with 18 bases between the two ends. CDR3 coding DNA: TGCGCCAGCAGCCAAGACGGGACTCCGGGATATGGTGGCTACACCTTC. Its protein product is CASSQDGTPGYGGYTF.

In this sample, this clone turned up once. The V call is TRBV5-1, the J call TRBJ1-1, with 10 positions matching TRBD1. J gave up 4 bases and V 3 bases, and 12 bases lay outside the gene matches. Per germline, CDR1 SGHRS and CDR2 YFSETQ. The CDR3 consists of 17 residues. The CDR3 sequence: CASSWAGDRGGGTEAFF. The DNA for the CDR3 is TGCGCCAGCAGCTGGGCCGGGGACAGGGGCGGCGGCACTGAAGCTTTCTTT.

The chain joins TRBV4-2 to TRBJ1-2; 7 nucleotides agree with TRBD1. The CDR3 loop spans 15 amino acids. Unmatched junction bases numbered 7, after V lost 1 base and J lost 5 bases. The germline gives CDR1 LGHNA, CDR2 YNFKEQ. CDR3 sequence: CASSQAPTGNYGYTF. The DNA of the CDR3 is TGTGCCAGCAGCCAAGCCCCGACAGGGAATTATGGCTACACCTTC.

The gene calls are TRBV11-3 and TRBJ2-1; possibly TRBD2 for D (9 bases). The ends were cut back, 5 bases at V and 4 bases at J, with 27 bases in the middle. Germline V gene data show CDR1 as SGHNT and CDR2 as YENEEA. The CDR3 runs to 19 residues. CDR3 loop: CASSIGQGSAGGGYNEQFF. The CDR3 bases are TGTGCCAGCAGCATAGGACAGGGTTCGGCGGGAGGGGGATACAATGAGCAGTTCTTC.

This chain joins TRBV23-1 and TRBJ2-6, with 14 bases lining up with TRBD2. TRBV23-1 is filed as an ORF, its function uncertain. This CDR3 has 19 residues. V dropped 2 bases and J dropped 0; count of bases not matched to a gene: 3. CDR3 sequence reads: CASSQGTSGSTSGANVLTF. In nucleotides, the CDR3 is TGCGCCAGCAGTCAAGGGACTAGCGGGAGTACCTCTGGGGCCAACGTCCTGACTTTC.

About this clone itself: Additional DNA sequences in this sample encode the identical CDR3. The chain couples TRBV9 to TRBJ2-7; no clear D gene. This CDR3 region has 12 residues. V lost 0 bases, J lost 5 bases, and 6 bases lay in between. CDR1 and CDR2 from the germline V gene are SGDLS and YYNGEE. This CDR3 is CASSVGTDEQYF. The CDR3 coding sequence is TGTGCCAGCAGCGTAGGAACAGACGAGCAGTACTTC. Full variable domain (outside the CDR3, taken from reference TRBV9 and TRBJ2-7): DSGVTQTPKHLITATGQRVTLRCSPRSGDLSVYWYQQSLDQGLQFLIQYYNGEERAKGNILERFSAQQFPDLHSELNLSSLELGDSALYFCASSVGTDEQYFGPGTRLTVT.

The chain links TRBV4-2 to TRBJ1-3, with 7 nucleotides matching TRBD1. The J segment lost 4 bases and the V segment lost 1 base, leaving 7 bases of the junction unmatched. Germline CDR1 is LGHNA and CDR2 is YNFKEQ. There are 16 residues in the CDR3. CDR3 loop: CASSQVVEGAGNTIYF. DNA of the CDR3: TGTGCCAGCAGCCAAGTTGTTGAGGGGGCGGGAAACACCATATATTTT.

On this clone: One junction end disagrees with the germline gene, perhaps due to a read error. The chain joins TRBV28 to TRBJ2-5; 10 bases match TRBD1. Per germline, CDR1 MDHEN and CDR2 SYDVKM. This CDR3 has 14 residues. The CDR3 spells CASSGQGDQETQYF. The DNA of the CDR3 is TGTGCCAGCAGTGGACAGGGGGACCAGGAGACCCAGTACTTC.

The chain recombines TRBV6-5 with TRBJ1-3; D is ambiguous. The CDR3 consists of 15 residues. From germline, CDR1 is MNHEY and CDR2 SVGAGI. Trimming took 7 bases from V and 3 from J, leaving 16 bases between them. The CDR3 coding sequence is TGTGCCAGCACATCCTCCGAGATAGGTGGAAACACCATATATTTT. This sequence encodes CASTSSEIGGNTIYF.

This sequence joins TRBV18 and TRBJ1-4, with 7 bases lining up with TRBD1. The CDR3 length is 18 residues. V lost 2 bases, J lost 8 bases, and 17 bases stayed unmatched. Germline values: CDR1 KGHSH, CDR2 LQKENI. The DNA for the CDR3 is TGTGCCAGCTCACCAACAGGGGCCATAAACCTTAAAGGAGAAAAACTGTTTTTT. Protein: CASSPTGAINLKGEKLFF.

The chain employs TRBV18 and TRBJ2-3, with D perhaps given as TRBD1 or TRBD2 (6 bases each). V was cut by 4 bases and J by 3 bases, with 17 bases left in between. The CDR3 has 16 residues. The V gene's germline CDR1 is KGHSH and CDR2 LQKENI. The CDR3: CASSQTTGRGTDTQYF. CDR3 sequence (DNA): TGTGCCAGCTCACAAACGACAGGTCGGGGGACAGATACGCAGTATTTT.

CDR3 amino acids: CAWNAGGLGQPQHF. CDR3 nucleotide sequence: TGTGCCTGGAATGCCGGGGGCCTCGGTCAGCCCCAGCATTTT. The chain couples TRBV30 to TRBJ1-5; TRBD1 might be the D (6 bases). In germline, CDR1 is GTSNPN, CDR2 SVGIG (reference sequence). V gave up 4 bases and J gave up 6 bases, with 16 bases separating them. There are 14 residues in the CDR3.

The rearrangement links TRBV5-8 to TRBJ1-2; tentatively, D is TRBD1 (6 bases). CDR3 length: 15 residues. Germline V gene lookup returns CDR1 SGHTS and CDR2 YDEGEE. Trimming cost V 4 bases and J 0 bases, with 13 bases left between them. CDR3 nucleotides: TGTGCCAGCAGCCCCCTAGGGACACCTAACTATGGCTACACCTTC. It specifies CASSPLGTPNYGYTF. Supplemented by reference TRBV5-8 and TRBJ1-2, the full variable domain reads EAGVTQSPTHLIKTRGQQATLRCSPISGHTSVYWYQQALGLGLQFLLWYDEGEERNRGNFPPRFSGRQFPNYSSELNVNALELEDSALYLCASSPLGTPNYGYTFGSGTRLTVV.

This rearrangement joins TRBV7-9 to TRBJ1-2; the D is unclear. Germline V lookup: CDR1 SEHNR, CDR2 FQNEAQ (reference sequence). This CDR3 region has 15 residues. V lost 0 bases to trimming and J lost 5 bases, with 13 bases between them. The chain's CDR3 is CASSLAGGQSYGYTF. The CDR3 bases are TGTGCCAGCAGCTTAGCGGGTGGGCAGAGTTATGGCTACACCTTC.

The CDR3 DNA follows: TGTGCCAGCAGCCCGACTAGCGGGGACAATGAGCAGTTCTTC. Translating gives CASSPTSGDNEQFF. The V and J genes are TRBV3-1 (or the pseudogene TRBV3-2) and TRBJ2-1, with TRBD2 identical over 11 bases. The junction had 1 base not matched to a gene; V was cut back by 4 bases and J by 5 bases. CDR1 LGHDT and CDR2 YNNKEL come from the germline V gene (reference sequence). CDR3 length: 14 residues.

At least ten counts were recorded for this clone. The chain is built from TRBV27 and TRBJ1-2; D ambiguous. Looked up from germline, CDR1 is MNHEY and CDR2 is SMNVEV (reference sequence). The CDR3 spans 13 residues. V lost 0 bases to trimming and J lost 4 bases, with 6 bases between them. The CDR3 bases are TGTGCCAGCAGTTTATCCCCGGGCTATGGCTACACCTTC. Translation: CASSLSPGYGYTF.

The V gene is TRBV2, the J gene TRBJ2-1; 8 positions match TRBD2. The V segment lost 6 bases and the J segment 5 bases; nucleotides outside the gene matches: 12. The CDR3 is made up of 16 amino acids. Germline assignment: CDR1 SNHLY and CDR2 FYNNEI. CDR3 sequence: CASRTGGRDSNNEQFF. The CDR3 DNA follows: TGTGCCAGCAGAACGGGGGGGAGGGACTCTAACAATGAGCAGTTCTTC.

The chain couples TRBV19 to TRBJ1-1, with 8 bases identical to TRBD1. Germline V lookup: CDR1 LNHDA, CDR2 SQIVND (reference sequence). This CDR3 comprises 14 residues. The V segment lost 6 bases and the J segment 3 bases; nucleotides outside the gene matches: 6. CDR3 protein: CASRSGQGYTEAFF. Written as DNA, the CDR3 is TGTGCCAGTAGGTCCGGACAGGGCTACACTGAAGCTTTCTTT.

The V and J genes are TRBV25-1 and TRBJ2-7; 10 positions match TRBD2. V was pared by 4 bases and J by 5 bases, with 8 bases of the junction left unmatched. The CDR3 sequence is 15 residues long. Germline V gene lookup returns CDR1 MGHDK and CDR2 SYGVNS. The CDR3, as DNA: TGTGCCAGCAGTGGCCTTAGCGGGAGGTCCCACGAGCAGTACTTC. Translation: CASSGLSGRSHEQYF.

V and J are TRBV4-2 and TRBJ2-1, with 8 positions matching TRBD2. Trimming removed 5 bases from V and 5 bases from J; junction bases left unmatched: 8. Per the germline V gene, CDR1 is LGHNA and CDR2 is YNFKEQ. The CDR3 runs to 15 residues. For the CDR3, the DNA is TGTGCCAGCAGCGTGCCGGTTAGCGGGAACAATGAGCAGTTCTTC. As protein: CASSVPVSGNNEQFF.

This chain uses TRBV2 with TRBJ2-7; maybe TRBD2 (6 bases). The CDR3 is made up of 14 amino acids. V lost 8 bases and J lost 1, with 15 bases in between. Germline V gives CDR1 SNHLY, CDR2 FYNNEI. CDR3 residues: CASLIEGLSYEQYF. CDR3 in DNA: TGTGCCAGCTTGATTGAGGGACTTTCCTACGAGCAGTACTTC.

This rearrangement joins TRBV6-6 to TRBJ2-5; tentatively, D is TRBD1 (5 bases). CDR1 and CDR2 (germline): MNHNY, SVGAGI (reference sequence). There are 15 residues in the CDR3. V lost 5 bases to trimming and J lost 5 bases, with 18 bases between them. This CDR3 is CASSRDLYPGETQYF. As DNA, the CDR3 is TGTGCCAGCAGTCGCGACCTATATCCAGGGGAGACCCAGTACTTC.

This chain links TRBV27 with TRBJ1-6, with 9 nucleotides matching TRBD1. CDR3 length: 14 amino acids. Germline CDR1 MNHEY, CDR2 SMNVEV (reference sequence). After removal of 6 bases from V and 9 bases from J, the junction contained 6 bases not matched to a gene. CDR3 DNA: TGTGCCAGCAGGATGACAGGGGGGAGTTCACCCCTCCACTTT. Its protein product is CASRMTGGSSPLHF.

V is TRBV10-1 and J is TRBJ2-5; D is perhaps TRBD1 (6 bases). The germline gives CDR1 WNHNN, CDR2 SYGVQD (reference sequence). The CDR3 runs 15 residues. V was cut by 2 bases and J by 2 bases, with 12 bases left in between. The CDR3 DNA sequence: TGCGCCAGCAGTGAGGGGCGGCAGGGGCAAGAGACCCAGTACTTC. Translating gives CASSEGRQGQETQYF.